The 31 T cell receptor beta chains listed next were all sequenced from one sample in a study of T-cell reconstitution after alpha-beta-depleted transplantation in children. Construction of the TCRbeta library involved unique molecular identifiers. TCRdb re-derived calls from the PCR reads in MiXCR, one entry per CDR3 protein. The sample includes some 76,000 distinct CDR3 sequences, roughly a tenth seen only once; the top ten take about 12%. This specimen was PBMCs, taken before TCRalphabeta/CD19-depleted stem cell transplant. The receptors derive from a boy between 10 and 17 years old with acute myeloid leukemia, due to receive a stem cell transplant.

This clonotype was detected ten times or more. The gene calls are TRBV6-4 and TRBJ2-3; tentatively, D is TRBD1 (5 bases). The CDR3 has 15 amino acids. From germline, CDR1 is MRHNA and CDR2 SNTAGT. Trimming shortened V by 3 bases and J by 4 bases, and 14 bases separated the two germline ends. DNA of the CDR3: TGTGCCAGCAGTGAAGCAGGGATTCAGTCAGATACGCAGTATTTT. Encoded protein: CASSEAGIQSDTQYF.

This clonotype was detected ten times or more. The V and J genes are TRBV7-8 and TRBJ1-1, with TRBD1 matching over 7 bases. Trimming cost V 5 bases and J 4 bases; bases outside gene matches: 7. Germline values: CDR1 SGHVS, CDR2 FQNEAQ. The CDR3 length is 14 residues. The CDR3 spells CASSHRDSRTEAFF. The CDR3 DNA follows: TGTGCCAGCAGCCATCGGGACAGCCGCACTGAAGCTTTCTTT.

Ten or more counts support this clonotype. The chain links TRBV7-2 to TRBJ2-7, with TRBD2 matching 15 bases. Germline V gene data show CDR1 as SGHTA and CDR2 as FQGNSA. The CDR3 extends over 16 amino acids. V dropped 5 bases and J dropped 6; count of bases not matched to a gene: 8. The CDR3 bases are TGTGCCAGCAGCCCGGGACTAGCGGGAGGCCGCGGCGAGCAGTACTTC. The encoded protein is CASSPGLAGGRGEQYF.

There are a few counts of this clonotype. The rearrangement joins TRBV23-1 to TRBJ2-3; D may be TRBD1 or TRBD2 (6 bases each). TRBV23-1 is annotated as an ORF whose role is uncertain. V was cut by 6 bases and J by 2 bases, with 18 bases left in between. The CDR3 loop spans 16 amino acids. CDR3 coding DNA: TGCGCCAGCAGCAAGGGGGGAACCCTCCCCACAGATACGCAGTATTTT. Encoded protein: CASSKGGTLPTDTQYF.

This clonotype showed up many times. The chain uses TRBV5-1 and TRBJ2-1, with 9 bases matching TRBD2. CDR3 size: 18 residues. V gave up 7 bases and J gave up 1 base; unmatched junction bases: 15. CDR1 is SGHRS and CDR2 is YFSETQ in the germline V gene. DNA for the CDR3: TGCGCCAGCCAACAGGCCTTAATTGCGGGAGGGTCCTACAATGAGCAGTTCTTC. This gives the protein CASQQALIAGGSYNEQFF.

This clonotype was counted ten times or more. CDR3 protein: CASSPPTGTINYNEQFF. Here the CDR3 DNA reads TGTGCCAGCAGCCCCCCAACCGGGACAATCAATTACAATGAGCAGTTCTTC. The chain employs TRBV3-1 and TRBJ2-1; a weak D match, TRBD1 (6 bases). Germline CDR1 LGHDT, CDR2 YNNKEL (reference sequence). V was trimmed by 4 bases and J by 4 bases, leaving 20 bases between them. The CDR3 spans 17 residues.

This clonotype was picked up many times. The chain recombines TRBV29-1 with TRBJ2-2, with D perhaps assigned TRBD1 or TRBD2 (5 bases each). V was clipped by 2 bases and J by 6 bases, with 13 bases between them. Germline-derived CDR1 and CDR2 are SQVTM and ANQGSEA. This CDR3 spans 14 amino acids. CDR3: CSVEYAQGAGELFF. The CDR3 coding sequence is TGCAGCGTTGAATACGCTCAGGGAGCCGGGGAGCTGTTTTTT.

In this sample, this clonotype turned up many times. CDR3 bases: TGCAGTGCCACTTCCGGGACTAGCGGCTTTACTTACAATGAGCAGTTCTTC. Translation gives CSATSGTSGFTYNEQFF. The V gene is TRBV20-1, the J gene TRBJ2-1; 11 bases are shared with TRBD2. Germline CDR1 reads DFQATT; CDR2 reads SNEGSKA (reference sequence). The J segment lost 4 bases and the V segment lost 6 bases, leaving 14 bases of the junction unmatched. The CDR3 length is 17 residues.

This clonotype was detected ten times or more. V is TRBV12-3 or TRBV12-4 and J is TRBJ1-5, with a possible D match to TRBD1 (6 bases). The CDR3 has 13 amino acids. Trimming cost V 6 bases and J 2 bases, with 8 bases left between them. The CDR3 DNA is TGTGCCAGCAGCCAGGGGCGCAATCAGCCCCAGCATTTT. Residues: CASSQGRNQPQHF.

This clonotype was picked up many times. The chain recombines TRBV29-1 with TRBJ2-1; D unresolved. Trimming stripped 1 base from V and 8 bases from J, with 6 bases between. The CDR3 totals 11 residues. CDR1 and CDR2 (germline): SQVTM, ANQGSEA. The CDR3 protein is CSVEGRDEQFF. In DNA, the CDR3 is TGCAGCGTTGAAGGTCGAGATGAGCAGTTCTTC.

This clonotype was seen at least ten times. This chain joins TRBV7-6 and TRBJ2-1; TRBD2 matches 12 bases. The V and J ends lost 3 bases and 6 bases, in that order; junction bases with no gene match: 9. CDR1 SGHVS and CDR2 FNYEAQ come from the germline V gene. The CDR3 has 17 residues. Here the CDR3 DNA reads TGTGCCAGCAGCTTGTTGACTAGCGGGAGTCAATCCAATGAGCAGTTCTTC. Translation gives CASSLLTSGSQSNEQFF. Variable domain in full (rest from reference TRBV7-6 and TRBJ2-1): GAGVSQSPRYKVTKRGQDVALRCDPISGHVSLYWYRQALGQGPEFLTYFNYEAQQDKSGLPNDRFSAERPEGSISTLTIQRTEQRDSAMYRCASSLLTSGSQSNEQFFGPGTRLTVL.

The chain is built from TRBV12-3 or TRBV12-4 and TRBJ1-4; D is perhaps TRBD1 (5 bases). The CDR3 covers 14 residues. Trimming pared 5 bases from V and 5 bases from J, leaving 12 bases between. The CDR3 DNA sequence: TGTGCCAGCAGTCTACGACAGATCAATGAAAAACTGTTTTTT. Translating gives CASSLRQINEKLFF.

The rearrangement uses TRBV11-3 and TRBJ2-7; D unclear. Germline CDR1 reads SGHNT; CDR2 reads YENEEA. Trimming took 2 bases from V and 6 from J, leaving 11 bases between them. The CDR3 has 13 residues. Here the CDR3 DNA reads TGTGCCAGCAGCTTACCGAAAGGCGGCGAGCAGTACTTC. This translates into CASSLPKGGEQYF.

This clonotype was detected a few times. Since a much larger clone is just one base distant, this may be a read error. The chain is built from TRBV9 and TRBJ2-2; D uncertain. Per germline, CDR1 SGDLS and CDR2 YYNGEE. CDR3 size: 14 residues. The V and J ends lost 0 bases and 7 bases respectively, with 10 bases between them. In nucleotides, the CDR3 is TGTGCCAGCAGCGTAGGGGCGAGAGGCGGGGAGCTGTTTTTT. Amino acids: CASSVGARGGELFF. Filled out from reference TRBV9 and TRBJ2-2, the complete variable domain reads DSGVTQTPKHLITATGQRVTLRCSPRSGDLSVYWYQQSLDQGLQFLIQYYNGEERAKGNILERFSAQQFPDLHSELNLSSLELGDSALYFCASSVGARGGELFFGEGSRLTVL.

This clonotype was counted many times. The chain joins TRBV5-6 to TRBJ1-6; D uncertain. This CDR3 has 14 residues. The germline gives CDR1 SGHDT, CDR2 YYEEEE. The germline V and J ends were trimmed by 6 bases and 0 bases, with 7 bases remaining between them. The CDR3 DNA follows: TGTGCCAGCACCCCGGGCTCCTATAATTCACCCCTCCACTTT. Residues: CASTPGSYNSPLHF.

This clonotype came up many times. The chain couples TRBV5-1 to TRBJ2-7; D gene ambiguous. The germline CDR1 and CDR2 sequences are SGHRS and YFSETQ. With 6 bases removed from V and 0 bases from J, the gap between germline ends came to 16 bases. The CDR3 is made up of 15 amino acids. The DNA for the CDR3 is TGCGCCAGCAAATACACTACACAGAGCTCCTACGAGCAGTACTTC. This sequence encodes CASKYTTQSSYEQYF.

V and J are TRBV28 and TRBJ1-2, with D uncertain. The CDR3 sequence is 10 residues long. V lost 7 bases and J 8 bases, leaving 8 bases between the germline ends. Germline lookup yields CDR1 MDHEN and CDR2 SYDVKM. The chain's CDR3 is CASTTTGYTF. The CDR3 nucleotides are TGTGCCAGCACTACGACCGGCTACACCTTC.

This clonotype was detected ten times or more. The rearrangement joins TRBV20-1 to TRBJ2-2; TRBD2 agrees at 10 bases. The CDR3 length is 15 residues. CDR1 is DFQATT, CDR2 SNEGSKA, per germline (reference sequence). J lost 4 bases, V lost 3 bases, and 5 bases had no gene match. CDR3 amino acids: CSASQSGRVTGELFF. The CDR3 DNA follows: TGCAGTGCTAGTCAGAGCGGGAGGGTCACCGGGGAGCTGTTTTTT.

This clonotype was seen repeatedly, ten times or more. The V and J genes are TRBV24-1 and TRBJ1-5; 7 bases align to TRBD1. The CDR3 contains 15 residues. The J segment lost 7 bases and the V segment lost 3 bases, leaving 8 bases of the junction unmatched. The germline gives CDR1 KGHDR, CDR2 SFDVKD. CDR3 protein: CATSDGTALRQPQHF. CDR3 nucleotides: TGTGCCACCAGTGATGGGACAGCCCTAAGGCAGCCCCAGCATTTT.

This clonotype is termed medium-sized. The chain has TRBV7-6 and TRBJ2-3, with D unresolved. The CDR3 has 13 amino acids. Germline V lookup: CDR1 SGHVS, CDR2 FNYEAQ. V was cut by 3 bases and J by 3 bases, with 7 bases left in between. CDR3 DNA sequence: TGTGCCAGCAGCTTTCTCAGAACAGATACGCAGTATTTT. Translating gives CASSFLRTDTQYF.

Remarks on this clonotype: Being one base from a much bigger clone, this may be a read error. The chain links TRBV12-3 or TRBV12-4 to TRBJ2-2; the D gene is possibly TRBD1 (6 bases). The germline V and J ends were trimmed by 11 bases and 3 bases, with 16 bases remaining between them. The CDR3 consists of 14 residues. CDR3 residues: CAGTPQGHTGELFF. In DNA form, the CDR3 reads TGTGCCGGCACCCCGCAGGGGCACACCGGGGAGCTGTTTTTT.

In this sample, this clonotype turned up many times. J is TRBJ2-5 and V is TRBV3-1, with TRBD1 matching over 7 bases. From germline, CDR1 is LGHDT and CDR2 YNNKEL (reference sequence). This CDR3 has 12 residues. Trimming took 10 bases from V and 2 from J; bases not matched to a gene: 4. The CDR3 sequence: CATRDSQETQYF. The CDR3 nucleotides read TGTGCCACCAGGGACAGTCAAGAGACCCAGTACTTC.

This clonotype turned up a few times. V gene TRBV7-2 combines with J gene TRBJ2-7; 8 positions match TRBD1. Germline lookup yields CDR1 SGHTA and CDR2 FQGNSA. The CDR3 covers 16 residues. V lost 3 bases to trimming and J lost 2 bases; unmatched junction nucleotides: 9. CDR3 bases: TGTGCCAGCAGCTTGAATCAGGGGGCGACAACCTACGAGCAGTACTTC. Its protein is CASSLNQGATTYEQYF. The variable domain in full, completed from reference TRBV7-2 and TRBJ2-7, reads GAGVSQSPSNKVTEKGKDVELRCDPISGHTALYWYRQSLGQGLEFLIYFQGNSAPDKSGLPSDRFSAERTGGSVSTLTIQRTQQEDSAVYLCASSLNQGATTYEQYFGPGTRLTVT.

This clonotype was detected ten times or more. The rearrangement joins TRBV20-1 to TRBJ2-7; 16 bases match TRBD2. The CDR3 contains 18 residues. The germline CDR1 and CDR2 sequences are DFQATT and SNEGSKA (reference sequence). Unmatched junction bases numbered 16, after V lost 5 bases and J lost 6 bases. The DNA of the CDR3 is TGCAGTGCTGTAAATCTCCTCGGGACTAGCGGGAGGGCCTCCGAGCAGTACTTC. It codes for CSAVNLLGTSGRASEQYF.

This clonotype was picked up many times. This chain connects TRBV5-1 to TRBJ1-1, with TRBD1 matching 9 bases. The V gene end was trimmed by 7 bases and the J gene end by 5 bases; junction bases not matched to a gene: 9. The germline V gene encodes CDR1 SGHRS and CDR2 YFSETQ. This CDR3 spans 14 amino acids. DNA for the CDR3: TGCGCCAGCCATGGGACAGGGTGGGGGACTGAAGCTTTCTTT. Residues: CASHGTGWGTEAFF.

There are many counts of this clonotype. The rearrangement links TRBV9 to TRBJ2-2; 8 nucleotides agree with TRBD1. V trimming: 0 bases; J trimming: 4 bases; junction bases outside the gene matches: 8. Looked up from germline, CDR1 is SGDLS and CDR2 is YYNGEE. This CDR3 spans 17 amino acids. The CDR3 DNA sequence: TGTGCCAGCAGCGTAGCTGTAGGACAGGGAGGCACCGGGGAGCTGTTTTTT. Translated: CASSVAVGQGGTGELFF.

Many counts were recorded for this clonotype. The chain joins TRBV20-1 to TRBJ1-5, with unresolved D. V gave up 6 bases and J gave up 1 base, with 16 bases separating them. In germline, CDR1 is DFQATT, CDR2 SNEGSKA (reference sequence). The CDR3 has 15 residues. The CDR3 region is CSAASGKTSNQPQHF. The CDR3 DNA reads TGCAGTGCAGCCTCCGGGAAAACAAGCAATCAGCCCCAGCATTTT.

This clonotype was seen a few times. This sequence joins TRBV20-1 and TRBJ1-4, with a weak D call TRBD1 (6 bases). Germline V lookup: CDR1 DFQATT, CDR2 SNEGSKA (reference sequence). Deletions cut 0 bases from V and 4 bases from J, with 15 bases between. This CDR3 region has 16 residues. The CDR3 spells CSARDQLRTVNEKLFF. Here the CDR3 DNA reads TGCAGTGCTAGAGATCAGTTACGGACAGTTAATGAAAAACTGTTTTTT.

Ten or more counts support this clonotype. The chain recombines TRBV7-9 with TRBJ2-7; tentative D call: TRBD2 (6 bases). CDR1 is SEHNR, CDR2 FQNEAQ, per germline (reference sequence). The CDR3 is made up of 14 amino acids. The V and J ends lost 1 base and 6 bases respectively, with 13 bases between them. The CDR3, as DNA: TGTGCCAGCAGCTTAGTCGCGGGGAGCTCCGAGCAGTACTTC. This codes for CASSLVAGSSEQYF.

This clonotype appeared many times. The chain joins TRBV28 to TRBJ1-1; 7 bases agree with TRBD1. Germline CDR1 is MDHEN and CDR2 is SYDVKM. The CDR3 is 15 amino acids. J was trimmed by 3 bases and V by 7 bases; bases with no gene match: 11. CDR3 coding DNA: TGTGCCAGCATCCAATCAGGGGGGCAGGACACTGAAGCTTTCTTT. It encodes CASIQSGGQDTEAFF.

The chain is built from TRBV6-2 or TRBV6-3 and TRBJ2-7; the D gene could be TRBD1 or TRBD2 (5 bases each). This CDR3 spans 14 amino acids. Germline-derived CDR1 and CDR2 are MNHEY and SVGEGT. V gave up 0 bases and J gave up 1 base, with 7 bases separating them. Here the CDR3 reads CASSYSGVSYEQYF. The DNA of the CDR3 is TGTGCCAGCAGTTACTCGGGGGTGTCCTACGAGCAGTACTTC.